This is a list of T cell receptor beta chains from one sample in a study of blood T cell repertoires in COVID-19. Clones were read by immunoSEQ multiplex PCR, and TCRdb kept only the in-frame ones, dropping some. The profile covers over 250,000 clones, with roughly nine tenths appearing a single time and over 2% taken by the ten largest. The sequencing input was PBMCs or T cells enriched from blood (not recorded which). The receptors stem from a woman under 30 who had recovered from COVID-19. Each CDR3 is given with its conserved first and last residue. The D gene is left open where the match is weak. Only some rows state a clone size, as once, few, many or a class for expanded clones.

15 | TRBJ2-7 | TRBV5-1 | . | TRBD2 | TGCGCCAGCAGCTTTGGCAGCGGGGGCTCCTACGAGCAGTACTTC | CASSFGSGGSYEQYF
15 | TRBJ1-5 | TRBV19 | . | . | TGTGCCAGTAGTATAAGGCAGGGCTACAATCAGCCCCAGCATTTT | CASSIRQGYNQPQHF
15 | TRBJ2-1 | TRBV15 | . | TRBD2 | TGTGCCACCAGCCGTTATCGGGGGGGGTCGAATGAGCAGTTCTTC | CATSRYRGGSNEQFF
12 | TRBJ2-7 | TRBV3-1/TRBV3-2 | once | TRBD1 | TGTGCCAGCAGCCTGACAGGGCACGAGCAGTACTTC | CASSLTGHEQYF
15 | TRBJ2-3 | TRBV9 | . | . | TGTGCCAGCAGCCCCCGCCAGGGCTACACAGATACGCAGTATTTT | CASSPRQGYTDTQYF
16 | TRBJ2-1 | TRBV2 | . | TRBD2 | TGTGCCAGCAGACTCGGGACTAGCGGGGGCTACAATGAGCAGTTCTTC | CASRLGTSGGYNEQFF
14 | TRBJ2-2 | TRBV11-1 | . | . | TGTGCCAGCAGCCAGGACTACTTCACCGGGGAGCTGTTTTTT | CASSQDYFTGELFF
17 | TRBJ2-5 | TRBV15 | . | . | TGTGCCACCAGCAGACCGACCCTAACAGGGAGCCAAGAGACCCAGTACTTC | CATSRPTLTGSQETQYF
15 | TRBJ1-3 | TRBV6-5 | . | . | TGTGCCAGCAGTTACTCGGGGGGTTCTGGAAACACCATATATTTT | CASSYSGGSGNTIYF
16 | TRBJ2-2 | TRBV5-1 | . | TRBD1 | TGCGCCAGCAGCTTGGTCTCAGGGGGCGGCACCGGGGAGCTGTTTTTT | CASSLVSGGGTGELFF
14 | TRBJ1-2 | TRBV25-1 | few | . | TGTGCCAGCAGTGACAGGGCCTCTAACTATGGCTACACCTTC | CASSDRASNYGYTF
18 | TRBJ2-2 | TRBV9 | few | TRBD1 | TGTGCCAGCAGCGGGAAAGGGACAGGGAAGGAAAGCACCGGGGAGCTGTTTTTT | CASSGKGTGKESTGELFF
16 | TRBJ2-7 | TRBV7-8 | . | . | TGTGCCAGCAGCTTAGCGCGTTGGGGCAGTACCTACGAGCAGTACTTC | CASSLARWGSTYEQYF
14 | TRBJ1-3 | TRBV27 | . | . | TGTGCCAGCCGGGACACCGACTCTGGAAACACCATATATTTT | CASRDTDSGNTIYF
15 | TRBJ2-3 | TRBV10-2 | . | TRBD2 | TGCGCCAGCTCCCGAAGAGCGGGGGAGGCAGATACGCAGTATTTT | CASSRRAGEADTQYF
16 | TRBJ2-1 | TRBV29-1 | . | TRBD2 | TGCAGCGTAGCTGGACTAGATTCTCTGGTGTACAATGAGCAGTTCTTC | CSVAGLDSLVYNEQFF
16 | TRBJ2-7 | TRBV4-2 | once | TRBD2 | TGTGCCAGCAGCGTCCAGGCGGGGGATACCTCCTACGAGCAGTACTTC | CASSVQAGDTSYEQYF
13 | TRBJ2-7 | TRBV6-5 | once | . | TGTGCCAGCAGCCTCAGGCGGGCCTACGAGCAGTACTTC | CASSLRRAYEQYF
15 | TRBJ1-1 | TRBV6-4 | . | . | TGTGCCAGCATGGGGGGGACGGGAGTTAACACTGAAGCTTTCTTT | CASMGGTGVNTEAFF
14 | TRBJ1-5 | TRBV7-8 | . | . | TGTGCCAGCAGCTTAGCGAACAGGGACCAGCCCCAGCATTTT | CASSLANRDQPQHF
19 | TRBJ2-6 | TRBV7-7 | many | TRBD1 | TGTGCTAGCAGCCCTGGAACAGGGGGGCATAGCTCTGGGGCCAACGTCCTGACTTTC | CASSPGTGGHSSGANVLTF
15 | TRBJ1-2 | TRBV5-6 | . | . | TGTGCCAGCAGCGGACTGGGCGCACGGGCTGATGGCTACACCTTC | CASSGLGARADGYTF